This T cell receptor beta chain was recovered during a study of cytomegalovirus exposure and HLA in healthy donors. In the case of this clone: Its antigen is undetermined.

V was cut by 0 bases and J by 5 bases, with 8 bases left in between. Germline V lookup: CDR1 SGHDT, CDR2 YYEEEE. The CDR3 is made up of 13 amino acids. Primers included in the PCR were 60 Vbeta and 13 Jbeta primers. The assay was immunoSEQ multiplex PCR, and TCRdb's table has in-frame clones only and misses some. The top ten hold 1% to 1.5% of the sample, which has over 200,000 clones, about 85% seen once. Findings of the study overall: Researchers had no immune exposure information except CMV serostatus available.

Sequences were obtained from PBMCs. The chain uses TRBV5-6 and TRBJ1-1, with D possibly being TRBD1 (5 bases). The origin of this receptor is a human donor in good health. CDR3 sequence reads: CASSLDRGTEAFF. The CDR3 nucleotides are TGTGCCAGCAGCTTGGATCGGGGGACTGAAGCTTTCTTT. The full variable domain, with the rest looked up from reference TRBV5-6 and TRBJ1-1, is DAGVTQSPTHLIKTRGQQVTLRCSPKSGHDTVSWYQQALGQGPQFIFQYYEEEERQRGNFPDRFSGHQFPNYSSELNVNALLLGDSALYLCASSLDRGTEAFFGQGTRLTVV.